The subject of this entry is one T cell receptor beta chain. The source of the sample is a study of CDR3 diversity in severe acne. V shed 11 bases, J shed 5 bases, and the junction held 15 bases outside the gene matches. Germline CDR1 is MNHEY and CDR2 is SVGAGI. There are 15 residues in the CDR3. MiXCR, applied by TCRdb to the PCR reads, yields one record per CDR3 protein. The data show roughly 100,000 distinct CDR3 sequences, about half seen once. The sequence was collected from a male donor with acne. The sequenced sample was blood. This chain joins TRBV6-5 and TRBJ2-7, with 10 bases lining up with TRBD2. The DNA of the CDR3 is TGTGCCGCGGGCGGGGCTAGCGGGAGTATGGACGAGCAGTACTTC. It encodes CAAGGASGSMDEQYF.